The rows below give T cell receptor beta chains drawn from one sample of a study of shared clonotypes between healthy human individuals. TCRdb's copy holds only in-frame clones and misses some; the assay was immunoSEQ multiplex PCR. Among some 2,000,000 clones listed, 85% to 95% were seen once. Sequenced input: naive CD4+ T cells sorted from blood. Receptors were obtained from a man between 18 and 29 years old in good health. CDR3s include the opening cysteine and the closing phenylalanine or tryptophan. A D gene is named only where the DNA matches it firmly. Size is stated for part of the rows, as once, few or many counts, or as a class when the clone is expanded.

v_gene	j_gene	abundance	d_gene	CDR3aa	CDR3nt
TRBV10-3	TRBJ2-7	.	TRBD2	CAIRSGSSYEQYF	TGTGCCATCCGTAGCGGGAGCTCCTACGAGCAGTACTTC
TRBV6-5	TRBJ1-1	.	.	CASSPHWNTEAFF	TGTGCCAGCAGTCCACATTGGAACACTGAAGCTTTCTTT
TRBV30	TRBJ1-5	.	TRBD1	CAWSSRDRGRNQPQHF	TGTGCCTGGAGTTCAAGAGACAGGGGCCGCAATCAGCCCCAGCATTTT
TRBV6-6	TRBJ2-7	once	TRBD2	CASSYSAGGPYEQYF	TGTGCCAGCAGTTACTCCGCGGGAGGGCCGTACGAGCAGTACTTC
TRBV7-2	TRBJ2-7	few	TRBD1	CASSFKGQGTYEQYF	TGTGCCAGCAGCTTCAAGGGACAGGGGACCTACGAGCAGTACTTC
TRBV5-1	TRBJ2-1	.	.	CASSGGGAFSYNEQFF	TGCGCCAGCAGCGGTGGAGGGGCCTTCTCCTACAATGAGCAGTTCTTC
TRBV28	TRBJ2-4	.	.	CATSIPKNIQYF	TGTGCCACCTCGATCCCCAAAAACATTCAGTACTTC
TRBV5-4	TRBJ1-6	.	.	CASSFTGRDSPLHF	TGTGCCAGCAGCTTTACAGGGCGTGATTCACCCCTCCACTTT
TRBV10-3	TRBJ1-2	.	TRBD1	CAISEPTGAYYGYTF	TGTGCCATCAGTGAGCCGACAGGGGCCTACTATGGCTACACCTTC
TRBV7-8	TRBJ2-3	.	.	CASSLATFDTQYF	TGTGCCAGCAGCTTAGCGACCTTTGATACGCAGTATTTT
TRBV7-9	TRBJ1-5	.	.	CASSLDSFQPQHF	TGTGCCAGCAGCCTTGACAGTTTCCAGCCCCAGCATTTT
TRBV14	TRBJ2-7	.	.	CASSPGYEQYF	TGTGCCAGCAGCCCCGGGTACGAGCAGTACTTC
TRBV4-1	TRBJ2-2	once	TRBD2	CASSQRAGMNTGELFF	TGCGCCAGCAGCCAGCGAGCGGGGATGAACACCGGGGAGCTGTTTTTT
TRBV19	TRBJ2-2	.	TRBD1	CASSIVRIFAGGGFANTGELFF	TGTGCCAGTAGTATAGTCCGGATTTTTGCAGGGGGCGGCTTTGCGAACACCGGGGAGCTGTTTTTT
TRBV11-1	TRBJ2-1	once	.	CASSFQVTNNEQFF	TGTGCCAGCAGCTTCCAGGTTACGAACAATGAGCAGTTCTTC
TRBV7-2	TRBJ2-3	.	.	CASSFKWADTQYF	TGTGCCAGCAGCTTCAAGTGGGCAGATACGCAGTATTTT